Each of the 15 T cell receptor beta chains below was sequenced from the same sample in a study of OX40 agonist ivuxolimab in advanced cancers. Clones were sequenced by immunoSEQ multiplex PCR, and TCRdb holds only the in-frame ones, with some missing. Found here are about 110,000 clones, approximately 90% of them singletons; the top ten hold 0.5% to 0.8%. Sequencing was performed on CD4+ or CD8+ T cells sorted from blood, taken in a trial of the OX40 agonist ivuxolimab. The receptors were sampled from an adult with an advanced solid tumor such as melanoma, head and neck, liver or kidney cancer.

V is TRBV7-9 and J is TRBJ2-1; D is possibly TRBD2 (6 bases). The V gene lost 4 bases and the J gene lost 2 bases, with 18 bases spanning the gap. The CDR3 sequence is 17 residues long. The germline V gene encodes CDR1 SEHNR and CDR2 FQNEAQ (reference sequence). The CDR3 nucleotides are TGTGCCAGCAGCTACCGCGCGGGCGGGATTACCTACAATGAGCAGTTCTTC. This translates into CASSYRAGGITYNEQFF. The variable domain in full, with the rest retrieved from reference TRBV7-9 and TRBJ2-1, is DTGVSQNPRHKITKRGQNVTFRCDPISEHNRLYWYRQTLGQGPEFLTYFQNEAQLEKSRLLSDRFSAERPKGSFSTLEIQRTEQGDSAMYLCASSYRAGGITYNEQFFGPGTRLTVL.

The CDR3 nucleotides read TGTGCCAGCAGTCCTCGTCCGAATTCACCCCTCCACTTT. Encoded protein: CASSPRPNSPLHF. This chain uses TRBV6-6 with TRBJ1-6, with D unclear. Germline V gene sequence: CDR1 MNHNY, CDR2 SVGAGI (reference sequence). Deletions cut 5 bases from V and 7 bases from J, with 9 bases between. CDR3 length: 13 amino acids.

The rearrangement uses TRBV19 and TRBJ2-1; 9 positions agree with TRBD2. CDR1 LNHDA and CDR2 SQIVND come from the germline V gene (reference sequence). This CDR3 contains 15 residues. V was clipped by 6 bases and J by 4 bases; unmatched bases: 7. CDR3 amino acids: CASSPRLAVYNEQFF. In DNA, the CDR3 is TGTGCCAGTAGCCCTCGACTAGCGGTTTACAATGAGCAGTTCTTC.

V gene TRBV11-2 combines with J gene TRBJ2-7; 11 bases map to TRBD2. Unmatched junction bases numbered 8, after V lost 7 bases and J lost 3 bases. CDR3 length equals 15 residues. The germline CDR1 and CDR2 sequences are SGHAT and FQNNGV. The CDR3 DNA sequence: TGTGCCAGCACCCGGGGAACTAGCGGGGGCTACGAGCAGTACTTC. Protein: CASTRGTSGGYEQYF.

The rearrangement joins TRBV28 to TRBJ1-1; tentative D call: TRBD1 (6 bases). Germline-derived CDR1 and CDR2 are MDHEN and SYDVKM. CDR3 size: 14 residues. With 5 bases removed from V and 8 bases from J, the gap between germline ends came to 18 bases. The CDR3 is CASSQTPQGLEAFF. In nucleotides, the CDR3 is TGTGCCAGCAGTCAAACACCCCAGGGGCTGGAAGCTTTCTTT.

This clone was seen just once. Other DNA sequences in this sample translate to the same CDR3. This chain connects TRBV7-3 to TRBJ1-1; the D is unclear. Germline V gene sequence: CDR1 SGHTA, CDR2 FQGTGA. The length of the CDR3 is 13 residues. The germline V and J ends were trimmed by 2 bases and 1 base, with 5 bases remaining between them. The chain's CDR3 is CASSLQENTEAFF. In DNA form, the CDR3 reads TGTGCCAGCAGCTTACAGGAGAACACTGAAGCTTTCTTT.

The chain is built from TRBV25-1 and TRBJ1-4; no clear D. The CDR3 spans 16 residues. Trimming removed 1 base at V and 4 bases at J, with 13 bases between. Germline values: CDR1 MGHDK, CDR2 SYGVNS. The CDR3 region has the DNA TGTGCCAGCAGTGAATCCGCCCCCCGAGGTAATGAAAAACTGTTTTTT. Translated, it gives CASSESAPRGNEKLFF.

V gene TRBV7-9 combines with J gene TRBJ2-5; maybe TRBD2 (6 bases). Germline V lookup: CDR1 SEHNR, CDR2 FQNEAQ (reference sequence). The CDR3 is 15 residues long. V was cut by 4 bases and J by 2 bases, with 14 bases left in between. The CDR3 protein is CASSSLGLLQETQYF. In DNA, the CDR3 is TGTGCCAGCAGCTCCCTGGGACTTCTTCAAGAGACCCAGTACTTC.

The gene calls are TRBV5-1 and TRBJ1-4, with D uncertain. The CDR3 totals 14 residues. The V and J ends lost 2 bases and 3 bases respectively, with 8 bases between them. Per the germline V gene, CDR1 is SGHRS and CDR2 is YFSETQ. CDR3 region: CASSFSVANEKLFF. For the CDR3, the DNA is TGCGCCAGCAGCTTTAGCGTGGCTAATGAAAAACTGTTTTTT.

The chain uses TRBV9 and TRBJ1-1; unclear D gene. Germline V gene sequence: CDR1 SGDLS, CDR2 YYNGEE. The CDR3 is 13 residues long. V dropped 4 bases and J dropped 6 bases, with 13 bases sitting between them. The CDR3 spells CASSSGGRAEAFF. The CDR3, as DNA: TGTGCCAGCAGCTCTGGTGGGAGGGCTGAAGCTTTCTTT.

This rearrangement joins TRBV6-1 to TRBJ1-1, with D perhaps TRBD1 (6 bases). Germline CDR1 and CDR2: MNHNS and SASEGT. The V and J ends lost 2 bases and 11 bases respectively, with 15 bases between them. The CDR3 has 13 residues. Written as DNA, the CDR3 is TGTGCCAGCAGTGAACGACGAACAGGGAGTGCTTTCTTT. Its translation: CASSERRTGSAFF.

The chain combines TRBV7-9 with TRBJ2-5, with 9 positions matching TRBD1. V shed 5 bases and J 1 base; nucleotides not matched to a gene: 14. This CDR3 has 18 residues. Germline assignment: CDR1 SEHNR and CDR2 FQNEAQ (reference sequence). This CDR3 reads CASSRSRPGQGSQETQYF. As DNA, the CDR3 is TGTGCCAGCAGCCGATCCAGACCGGGACAGGGCTCCCAAGAGACCCAGTACTTC.

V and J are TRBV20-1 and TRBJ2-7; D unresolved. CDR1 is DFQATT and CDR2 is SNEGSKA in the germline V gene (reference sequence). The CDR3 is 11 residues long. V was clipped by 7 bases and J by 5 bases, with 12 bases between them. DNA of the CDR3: TGCAGTGTTGATGCGGCGAACGAGCAGTACTTC. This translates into CSVDAANEQYF.

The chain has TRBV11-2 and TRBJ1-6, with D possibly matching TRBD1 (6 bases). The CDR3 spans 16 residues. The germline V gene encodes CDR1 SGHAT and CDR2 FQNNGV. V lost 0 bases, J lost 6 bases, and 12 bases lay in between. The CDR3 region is CASSLEGGRVNSPLHF. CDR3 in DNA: TGTGCCAGCAGCTTAGAGGGGGGCAGGGTTAATTCACCCCTCCACTTT.

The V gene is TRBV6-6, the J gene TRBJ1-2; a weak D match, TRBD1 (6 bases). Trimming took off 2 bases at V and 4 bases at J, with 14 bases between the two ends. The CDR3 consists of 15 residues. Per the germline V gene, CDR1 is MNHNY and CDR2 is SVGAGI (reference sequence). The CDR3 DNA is TGTGCCAGCAGTTACCGGACAGTAAAGGGCTATGGCTACACCTTC. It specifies CASSYRTVKGYGYTF.